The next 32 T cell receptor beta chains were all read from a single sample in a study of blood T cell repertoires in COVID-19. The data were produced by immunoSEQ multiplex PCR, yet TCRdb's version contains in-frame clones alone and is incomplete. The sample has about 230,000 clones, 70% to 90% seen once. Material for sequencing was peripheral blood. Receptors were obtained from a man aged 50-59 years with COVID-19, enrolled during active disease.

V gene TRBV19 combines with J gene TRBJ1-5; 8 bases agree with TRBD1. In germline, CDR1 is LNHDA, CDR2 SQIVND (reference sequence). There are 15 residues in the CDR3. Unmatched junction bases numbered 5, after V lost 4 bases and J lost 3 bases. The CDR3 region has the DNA TGTGCCAGTAGTACAGTGGACAGGGCCAATCAGCCCCAGCATTTT. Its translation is CASSTVDRANQPQHF.

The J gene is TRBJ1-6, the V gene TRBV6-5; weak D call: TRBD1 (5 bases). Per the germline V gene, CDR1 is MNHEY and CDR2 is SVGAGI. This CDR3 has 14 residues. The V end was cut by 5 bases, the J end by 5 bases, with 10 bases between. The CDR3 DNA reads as TGTGCCAGCAGTACAGGCAGAAATAATTCACCCCTCCACTTT. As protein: CASSTGRNNSPLHF.

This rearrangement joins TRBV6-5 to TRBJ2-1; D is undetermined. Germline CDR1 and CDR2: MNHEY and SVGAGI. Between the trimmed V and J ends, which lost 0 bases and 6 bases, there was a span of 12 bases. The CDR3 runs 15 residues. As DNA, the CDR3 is TGTGCCAGCAGTTACTCGAATCCTAGTACCAATGAGCAGTTCTTC. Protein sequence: CASSYSNPSTNEQFF.

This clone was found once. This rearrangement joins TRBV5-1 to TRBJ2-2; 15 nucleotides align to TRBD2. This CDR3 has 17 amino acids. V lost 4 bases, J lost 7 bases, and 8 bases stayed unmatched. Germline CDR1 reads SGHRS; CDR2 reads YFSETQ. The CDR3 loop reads CASSPGLAGGGVGELFF. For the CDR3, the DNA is TGCGCCAGCAGCCCGGGACTAGCGGGAGGCGGTGTCGGGGAGCTGTTTTTT.

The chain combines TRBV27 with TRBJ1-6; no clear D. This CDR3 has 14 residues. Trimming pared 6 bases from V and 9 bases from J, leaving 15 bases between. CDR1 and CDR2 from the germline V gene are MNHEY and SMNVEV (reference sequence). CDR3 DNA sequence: TGTGCCAGCAGCCCCCGGACCGGGAGTTCACCCCTCCACTTT. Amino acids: CASSPRTGSSPLHF.

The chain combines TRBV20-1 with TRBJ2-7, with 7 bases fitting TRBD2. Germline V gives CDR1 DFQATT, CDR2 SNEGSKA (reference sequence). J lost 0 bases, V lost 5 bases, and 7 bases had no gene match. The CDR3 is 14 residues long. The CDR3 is CSAGGLGSSYEQYF. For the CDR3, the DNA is TGCAGTGCTGGTGGACTAGGGAGCTCCTACGAGCAGTACTTC.

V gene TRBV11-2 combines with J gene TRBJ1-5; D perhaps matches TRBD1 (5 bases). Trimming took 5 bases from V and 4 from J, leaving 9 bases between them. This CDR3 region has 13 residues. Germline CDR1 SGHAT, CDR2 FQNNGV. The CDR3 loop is CASSQQENQPQHF. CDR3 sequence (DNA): TGTGCCAGCAGCCAACAGGAGAATCAGCCCCAGCATTTT.

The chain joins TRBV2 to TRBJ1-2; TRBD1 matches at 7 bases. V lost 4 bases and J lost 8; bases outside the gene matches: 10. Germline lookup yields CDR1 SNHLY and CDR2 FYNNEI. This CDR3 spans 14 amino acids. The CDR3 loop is CASSVDRAEGGYTF. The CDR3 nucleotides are TGTGCCAGCAGTGTAGACAGGGCCGAGGGAGGCTACACCTTC.

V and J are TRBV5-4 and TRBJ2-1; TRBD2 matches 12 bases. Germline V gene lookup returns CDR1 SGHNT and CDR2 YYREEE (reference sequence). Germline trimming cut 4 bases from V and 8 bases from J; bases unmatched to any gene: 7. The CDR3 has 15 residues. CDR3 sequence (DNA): TGTGCCAGCAGCCCTGGCACTAGCGGGGGGTATGAGCAGTTCTTC. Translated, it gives CASSPGTSGGYEQFF. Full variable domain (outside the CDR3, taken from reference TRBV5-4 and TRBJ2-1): ETGVTQSPTHLIKTRGQQVTLRCSSQSGHNTVSWYQQALGQGPQFIFQYYREEENGRGNFPPRFSGLQFPNYSSELNVNALELDDSALYLCASSPGTSGGYEQFFGPGTRLTVL.

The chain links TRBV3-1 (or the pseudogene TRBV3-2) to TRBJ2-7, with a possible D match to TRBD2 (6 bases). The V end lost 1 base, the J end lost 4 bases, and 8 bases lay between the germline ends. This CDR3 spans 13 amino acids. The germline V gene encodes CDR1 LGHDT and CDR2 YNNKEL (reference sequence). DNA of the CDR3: TGTGCCAGCAGCCAAGTGGGGGGTTACGAGCAGTACTTC. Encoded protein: CASSQVGGYEQYF.

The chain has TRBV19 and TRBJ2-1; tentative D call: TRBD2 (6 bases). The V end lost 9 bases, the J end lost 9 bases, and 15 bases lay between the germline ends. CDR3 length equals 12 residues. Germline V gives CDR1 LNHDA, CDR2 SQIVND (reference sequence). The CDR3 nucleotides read TGTGCCAGCAGCCCGGGGGTAGGTGAGCAGTTCTTC. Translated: CASSPGVGEQFF.

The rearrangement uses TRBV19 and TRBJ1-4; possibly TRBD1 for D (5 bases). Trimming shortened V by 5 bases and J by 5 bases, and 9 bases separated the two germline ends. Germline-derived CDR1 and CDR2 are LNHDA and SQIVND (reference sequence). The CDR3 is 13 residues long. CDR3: CASSFAGNEKLFF. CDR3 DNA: TGTGCCAGTAGTTTCGCAGGGAATGAAAAACTGTTTTTT.

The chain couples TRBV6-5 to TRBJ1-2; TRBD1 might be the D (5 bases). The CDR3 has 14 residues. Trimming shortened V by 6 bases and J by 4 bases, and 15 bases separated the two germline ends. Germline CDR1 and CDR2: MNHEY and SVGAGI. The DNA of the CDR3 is TGTGCCAGCAGGCCCCAGGGTTCTGGCTATGGCTACACCTTC. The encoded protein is CASRPQGSGYGYTF.

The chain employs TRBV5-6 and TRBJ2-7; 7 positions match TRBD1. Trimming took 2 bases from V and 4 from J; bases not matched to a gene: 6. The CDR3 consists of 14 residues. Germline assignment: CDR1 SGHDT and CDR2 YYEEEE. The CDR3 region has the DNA TGTGCCAGCAGCTTCGGCAGGGGGAAGTACGAGCAGTACTTC. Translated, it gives CASSFGRGKYEQYF. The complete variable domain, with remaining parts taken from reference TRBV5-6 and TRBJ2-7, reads DAGVTQSPTHLIKTRGQQVTLRCSPKSGHDTVSWYQQALGQGPQFIFQYYEEEERQRGNFPDRFSGHQFPNYSSELNVNALLLGDSALYLCASSFGRGKYEQYFGPGTRLTVT.

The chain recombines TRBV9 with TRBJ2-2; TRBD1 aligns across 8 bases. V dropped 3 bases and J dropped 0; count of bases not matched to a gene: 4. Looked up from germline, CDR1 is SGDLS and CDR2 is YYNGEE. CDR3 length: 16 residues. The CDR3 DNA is TGTGCCAGCAGCGCCCGGACAGGGACGAACACCGGGGAGCTGTTTTTT. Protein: CASSARTGTNTGELFF.

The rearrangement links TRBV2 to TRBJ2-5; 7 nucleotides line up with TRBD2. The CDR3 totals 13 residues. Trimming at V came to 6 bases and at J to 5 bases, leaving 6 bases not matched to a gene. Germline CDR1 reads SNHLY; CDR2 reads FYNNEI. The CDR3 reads CASRGGAGETQYF. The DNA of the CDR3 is TGTGCCAGCAGGGGAGGGGCAGGCGAGACCCAGTACTTC.

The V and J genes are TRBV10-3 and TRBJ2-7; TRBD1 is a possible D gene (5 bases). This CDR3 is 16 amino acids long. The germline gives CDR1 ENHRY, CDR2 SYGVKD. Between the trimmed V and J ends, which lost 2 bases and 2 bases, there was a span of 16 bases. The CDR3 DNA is TGTGCCATCAGTGAGCTCGCGGTAGGCAGGGCCTACGAGCAGTACTTC. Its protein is CAISELAVGRAYEQYF.

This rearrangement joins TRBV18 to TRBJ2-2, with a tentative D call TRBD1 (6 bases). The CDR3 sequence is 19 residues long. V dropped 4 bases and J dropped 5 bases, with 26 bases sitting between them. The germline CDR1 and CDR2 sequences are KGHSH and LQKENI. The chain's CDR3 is CASSLRRQDHITGTGELFF. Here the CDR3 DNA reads TGTGCCAGCTCACTCCGGAGACAGGACCATATCACGGGAACCGGGGAGCTGTTTTTT. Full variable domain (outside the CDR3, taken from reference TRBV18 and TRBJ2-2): NAGVMQNPRHLVRRRGQEARLRCSPMKGHSHVYWYRQLPEEGLKFMVYLQKENIIDESGMPKERFSAEFPKEGPSILRIQQVVRGDSAAYFCASSLRRQDHITGTGELFFGEGSRLTVL.

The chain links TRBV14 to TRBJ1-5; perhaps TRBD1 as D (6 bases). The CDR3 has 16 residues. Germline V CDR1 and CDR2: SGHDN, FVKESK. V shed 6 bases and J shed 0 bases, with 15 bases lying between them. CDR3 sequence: CASRNNRVNSNQPQHF. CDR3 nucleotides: TGTGCCAGCAGAAACAACAGGGTCAATAGCAATCAGCCCCAGCATTTT. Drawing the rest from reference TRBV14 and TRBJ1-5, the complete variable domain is EAGVTQFPSHSVIEKGQTVTLRCDPISGHDNLYWYRRVMGKEIKFLLHFVKESKQDESGMPNNRFLAERTGGTYSTLKVQPAELEDSGVYFCASRNNRVNSNQPQHFGDGTRLSIL.

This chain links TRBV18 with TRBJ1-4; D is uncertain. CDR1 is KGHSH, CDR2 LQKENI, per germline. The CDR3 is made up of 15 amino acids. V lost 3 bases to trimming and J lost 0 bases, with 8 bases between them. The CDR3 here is CASSPRDATNEKLFF. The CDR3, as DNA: TGTGCCAGCTCACCGCGGGATGCAACTAATGAAAAACTGTTTTTT. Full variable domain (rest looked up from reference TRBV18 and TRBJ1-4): NAGVMQNPRHLVRRRGQEARLRCSPMKGHSHVYWYRQLPEEGLKFMVYLQKENIIDESGMPKERFSAEFPKEGPSILRIQQVVRGDSAAYFCASSPRDATNEKLFFGSGTQLSVL.

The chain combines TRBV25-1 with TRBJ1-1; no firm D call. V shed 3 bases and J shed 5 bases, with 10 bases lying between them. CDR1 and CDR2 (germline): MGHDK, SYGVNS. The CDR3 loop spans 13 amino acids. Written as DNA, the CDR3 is TGTGCCAGCAGTGAGCGTTTTTTGACTGAAGCTTTCTTT. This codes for CASSERFLTEAFF.

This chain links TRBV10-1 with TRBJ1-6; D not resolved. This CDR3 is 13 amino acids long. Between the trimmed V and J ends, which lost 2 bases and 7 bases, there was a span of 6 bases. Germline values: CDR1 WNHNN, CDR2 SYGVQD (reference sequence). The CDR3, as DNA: TGCGCCAGCAGTGAGAACAGAAATTCACCCCTCCACTTT. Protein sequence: CASSENRNSPLHF.

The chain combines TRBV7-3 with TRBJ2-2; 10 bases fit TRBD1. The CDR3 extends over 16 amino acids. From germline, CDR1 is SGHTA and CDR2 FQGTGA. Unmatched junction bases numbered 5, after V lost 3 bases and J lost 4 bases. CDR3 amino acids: CASSFHRDRGTGELFF. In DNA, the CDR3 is TGTGCCAGCAGCTTTCACCGGGACAGGGGCACCGGGGAGCTGTTTTTT.

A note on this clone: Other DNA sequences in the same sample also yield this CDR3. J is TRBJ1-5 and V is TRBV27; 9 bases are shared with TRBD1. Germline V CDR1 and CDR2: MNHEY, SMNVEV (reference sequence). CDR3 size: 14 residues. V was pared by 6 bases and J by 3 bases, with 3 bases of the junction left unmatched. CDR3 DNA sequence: TGTGCCAGCAGGGGGACAGGGACCAATCAGCCCCAGCATTTT. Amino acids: CASRGTGTNQPQHF.

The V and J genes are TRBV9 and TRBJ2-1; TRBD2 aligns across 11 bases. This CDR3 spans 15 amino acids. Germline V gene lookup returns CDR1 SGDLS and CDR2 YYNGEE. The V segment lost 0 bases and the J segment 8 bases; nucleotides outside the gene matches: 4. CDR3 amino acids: CASSVASGGRDEQFF. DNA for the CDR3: TGTGCCAGCAGCGTAGCTAGCGGGGGGAGAGATGAGCAGTTCTTC.

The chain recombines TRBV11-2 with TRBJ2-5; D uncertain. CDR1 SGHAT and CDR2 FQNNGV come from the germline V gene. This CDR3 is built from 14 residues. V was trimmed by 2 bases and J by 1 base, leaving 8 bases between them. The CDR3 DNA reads TGTGCCAGCAGCTTACGGCCGGGCCAAGAGACCCAGTACTTC. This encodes CASSLRPGQETQYF. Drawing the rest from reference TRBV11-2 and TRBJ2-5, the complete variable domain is EAGVAQSPRYKIIEKRQSVAFWCNPISGHATLYWYQQILGQGPKLLIQFQNNGVVDDSQLPKDRFSAERLKGVDSTLKIQPAKLEDSAVYLCASSLRPGQETQYFGPGTRLLVL.

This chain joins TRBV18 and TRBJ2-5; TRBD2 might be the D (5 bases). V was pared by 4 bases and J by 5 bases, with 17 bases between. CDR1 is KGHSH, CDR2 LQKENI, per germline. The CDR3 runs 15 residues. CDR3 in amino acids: CASSLRDSGPETQYF. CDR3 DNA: TGTGCCAGCTCACTTCGGGATAGTGGGCCGGAGACCCAGTACTTC.

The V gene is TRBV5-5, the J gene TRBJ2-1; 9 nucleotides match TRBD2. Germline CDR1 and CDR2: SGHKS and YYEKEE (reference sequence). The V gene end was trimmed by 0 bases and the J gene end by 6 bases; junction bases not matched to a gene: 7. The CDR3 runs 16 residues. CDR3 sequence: CASSLAYSGSTNEQFF. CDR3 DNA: TGTGCCAGCAGCTTGGCCTATAGCGGGAGTACCAATGAGCAGTTCTTC.

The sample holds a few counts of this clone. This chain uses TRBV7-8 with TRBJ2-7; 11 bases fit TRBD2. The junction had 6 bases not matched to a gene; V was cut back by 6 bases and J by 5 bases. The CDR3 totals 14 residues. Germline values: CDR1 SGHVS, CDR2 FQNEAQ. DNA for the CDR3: TGTGCCAGCAGACTAGCGGGAGTGAACCACGAGCAGTACTTC. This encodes CASRLAGVNHEQYF.

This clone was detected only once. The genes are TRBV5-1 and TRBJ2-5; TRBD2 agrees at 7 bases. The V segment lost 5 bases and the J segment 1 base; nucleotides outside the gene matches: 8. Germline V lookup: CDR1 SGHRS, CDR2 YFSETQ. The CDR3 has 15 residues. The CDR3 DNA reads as TGCGCCAGCAGGCTAACTGGGGGGGTCCAAGAGACCCAGTACTTC. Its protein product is CASRLTGGVQETQYF.

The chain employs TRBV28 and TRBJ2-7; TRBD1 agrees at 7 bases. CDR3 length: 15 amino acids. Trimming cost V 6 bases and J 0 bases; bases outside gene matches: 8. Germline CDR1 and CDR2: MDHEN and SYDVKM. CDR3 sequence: CASSVPGQSSYEQYF. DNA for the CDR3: TGTGCCAGCAGCGTACCGGGACAGAGCTCCTACGAGCAGTACTTC.

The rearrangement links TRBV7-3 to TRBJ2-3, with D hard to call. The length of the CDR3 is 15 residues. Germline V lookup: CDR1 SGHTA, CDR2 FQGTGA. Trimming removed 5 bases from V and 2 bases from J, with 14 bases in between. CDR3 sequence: CASSAQAVDTDTQYF. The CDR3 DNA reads TGTGCCAGCAGCGCCCAGGCAGTTGACACAGATACGCAGTATTTT.